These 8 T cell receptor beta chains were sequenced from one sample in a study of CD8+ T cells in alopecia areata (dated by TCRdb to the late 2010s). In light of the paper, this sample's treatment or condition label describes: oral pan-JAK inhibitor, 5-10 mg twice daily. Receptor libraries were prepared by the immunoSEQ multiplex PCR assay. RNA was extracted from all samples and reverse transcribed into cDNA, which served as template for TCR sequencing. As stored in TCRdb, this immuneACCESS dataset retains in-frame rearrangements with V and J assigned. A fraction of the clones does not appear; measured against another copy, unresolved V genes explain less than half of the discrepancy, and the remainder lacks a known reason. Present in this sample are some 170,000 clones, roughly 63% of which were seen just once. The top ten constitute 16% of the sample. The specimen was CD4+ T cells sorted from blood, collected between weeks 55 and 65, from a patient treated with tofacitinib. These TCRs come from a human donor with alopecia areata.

CDR3 amino acids: CASSAGDYEQYF. For the CDR3, the DNA is TGTGCCAGCAGCGCCGGCGACTACGAGCAGTACTTC. The V call is TRBV7-9, the J call TRBJ2-7; D uncertain. The germline V and J ends were trimmed by 5 bases and 3 bases, with 8 bases remaining between them. Germline CDR1 SEHNR, CDR2 FQNEAQ (reference sequence). This CDR3 region has 12 residues.

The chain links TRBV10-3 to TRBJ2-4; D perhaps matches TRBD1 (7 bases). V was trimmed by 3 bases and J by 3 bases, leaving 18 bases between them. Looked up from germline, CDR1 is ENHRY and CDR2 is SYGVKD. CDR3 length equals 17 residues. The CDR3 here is CAISDGGTARGKNIQYF. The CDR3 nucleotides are TGTGCCATCAGTGACGGAGGGACAGCTCGTGGCAAAAACATTCAGTACTTC.

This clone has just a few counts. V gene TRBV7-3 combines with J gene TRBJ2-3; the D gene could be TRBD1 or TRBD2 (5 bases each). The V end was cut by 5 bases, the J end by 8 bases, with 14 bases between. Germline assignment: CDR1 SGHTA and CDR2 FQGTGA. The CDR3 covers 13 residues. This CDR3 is CASSPHTRGTQYF. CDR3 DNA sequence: TGTGCCAGCAGCCCCCATACGAGGGGTACGCAGTATTTT.

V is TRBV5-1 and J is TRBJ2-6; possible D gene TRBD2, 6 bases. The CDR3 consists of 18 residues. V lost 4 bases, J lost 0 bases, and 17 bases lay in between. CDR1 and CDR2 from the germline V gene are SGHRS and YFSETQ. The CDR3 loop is CASSRGALLTSGANVLTF. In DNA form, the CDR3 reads TGCGCCAGCAGCCGCGGGGCCCTTCTGACCTCTGGGGCCAACGTCCTGACTTTC.

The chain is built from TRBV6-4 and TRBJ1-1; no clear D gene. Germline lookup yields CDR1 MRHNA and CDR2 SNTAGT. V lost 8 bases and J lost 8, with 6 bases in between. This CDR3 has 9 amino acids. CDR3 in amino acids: CASRTEAFF. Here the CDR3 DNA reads TGTGCCAGCCGGACCGAAGCTTTCTTT.

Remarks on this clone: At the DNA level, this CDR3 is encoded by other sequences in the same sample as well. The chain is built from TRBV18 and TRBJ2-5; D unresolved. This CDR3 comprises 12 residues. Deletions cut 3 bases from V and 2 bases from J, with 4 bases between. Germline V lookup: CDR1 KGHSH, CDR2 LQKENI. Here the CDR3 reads CASSPRQETQYF. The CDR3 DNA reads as TGTGCCAGCTCACCCCGACAAGAGACCCAGTACTTC.

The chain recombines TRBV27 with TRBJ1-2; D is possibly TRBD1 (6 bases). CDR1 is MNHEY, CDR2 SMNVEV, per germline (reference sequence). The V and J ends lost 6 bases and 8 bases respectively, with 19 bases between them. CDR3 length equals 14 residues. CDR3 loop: CASSHRGQGYGYTF. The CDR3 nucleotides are TGTGCCAGCAGCCACCGAGGGCAGGGGTACGGCTACACCTTC.

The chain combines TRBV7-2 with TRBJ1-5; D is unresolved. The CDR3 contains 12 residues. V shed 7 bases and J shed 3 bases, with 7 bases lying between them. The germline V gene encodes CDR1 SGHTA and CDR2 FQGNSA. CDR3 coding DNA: TGTGCCAGCAATACCCCCAATCAGCCCCAGCATTTT. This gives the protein CASNTPNQPQHF.